These 7 T cell receptor beta chains were all obtained from the same sample, sequenced in a study of T cells in Graves' hyperthyroidism and ophthalmopathy. Amplification targeted TCR beta CDR3 regions from RNA transcripts. The HTBI set primed first-round TCR CDR3 RT-PCR. TCRdb passed the multiplex PCR reads through MiXCR, listing each CDR3 protein once. This sample has hundreds of thousands of distinct CDR3 sequences, with approximately 15% found just once. The sequencing input was blood. These receptors were collected from a woman aged 30 to 39 with Graves' hyperthyroidism that later progressed to Graves' ophthalmopathy.

This rearrangement joins TRBV19 to TRBJ2-5, with TRBD2 matching over 11 bases. This CDR3 contains 15 residues. V trimming: 5 bases; J trimming: 5 bases; junction bases outside the gene matches: 7. CDR1 LNHDA and CDR2 SQIVND come from the germline V gene (reference sequence). CDR3 DNA sequence: TGTGCCAGTAGTTTAATAGCGGGAGGGTGGGAGACCCAGTACTTC. The encoded protein is CASSLIAGGWETQYF.

There are many counts of this clonotype. V usage is TRBV29-1 and J usage is TRBJ2-3; D perhaps matches TRBD1 (6 bases). The CDR3 covers 14 residues. The germline V gene has CDR1 SQVTM and CDR2 ANQGSEA. The V end was cut by 2 bases, the J end by 4 bases, with 13 bases between. The CDR3 sequence: CSVERARGADTQYF. The CDR3 bases are TGCAGCGTTGAAAGGGCCAGGGGTGCAGATACGCAGTATTTT.

In its sample, this clonotype was seen many times. The chain couples TRBV12-3 or TRBV12-4 to TRBJ2-7, with D maybe TRBD1 (5 bases). This CDR3 contains 14 residues. V was shortened by 3 bases and J by 5 bases, with 14 bases between the two germline ends. CDR3 sequence: CASSFRAGFDEQYF. The CDR3 nucleotides are TGTGCCAGCAGTTTTAGGGCAGGGTTCGACGAGCAGTACTTC.

This clonotype was detected only a few times. With a much larger clone just one base away, this may be a read error. The CDR3 carries no conserved terminal phenylalanine or tryptophan, so it likely arises from a read error. This chain joins TRBV10-3 and TRBJ1-2, with no clear D. This CDR3 contains 14 residues. Germline V CDR1 and CDR2: ENHRY, SYGVKD. V was trimmed by 2 bases and J by 2 bases, leaving 9 bases between them. The CDR3 here is CAISEERQNYGYTL. CDR3 coding DNA: TGTGCCATCAGTGAGGAACGGCAGAACTATGGCTACACCCTC.

The V gene is TRBV19, the J gene TRBJ2-7; D is ambiguous. V lost 3 bases and J lost 4, with 10 bases in between. The germline CDR1 and CDR2 sequences are LNHDA and SQIVND (reference sequence). The CDR3 loop spans 13 amino acids. As DNA, the CDR3 is TGTGCCAGTAGTATCTTCAAGGGTTACGAGCAGTACTTC. Its translation is CASSIFKGYEQYF.

Only a few counts were recorded for this clonotype. This chain links TRBV24-1 with TRBJ2-5; TRBD1 matches 10 bases. Germline lookup yields CDR1 KGHDR and CDR2 SFDVKD. The V and J ends lost 4 bases and 5 bases, in that order; junction bases with no gene match: 6. The CDR3 contains 15 residues. CDR3 nucleotide sequence: TGTGCCACCAGTGACCCGACAGGGGGCTGGGAGACCCAGTACTTC. It specifies CATSDPTGGWETQYF.

Many counts were recorded for this clonotype. The chain carries TRBV12-5 and TRBJ1-1, with D possibly TRBD1 on 5 matching bases. Germline CDR1 LGHNT, CDR2 FRNRAP. Trimming stripped 5 bases from V and 4 bases from J, with 14 bases between. The length of the CDR3 is 14 residues. CDR3 amino acids: CASGPNGGSTEAFF. CDR3 DNA: TGTGCTAGTGGTCCGAATGGGGGGTCCACTGAAGCTTTCTTT.